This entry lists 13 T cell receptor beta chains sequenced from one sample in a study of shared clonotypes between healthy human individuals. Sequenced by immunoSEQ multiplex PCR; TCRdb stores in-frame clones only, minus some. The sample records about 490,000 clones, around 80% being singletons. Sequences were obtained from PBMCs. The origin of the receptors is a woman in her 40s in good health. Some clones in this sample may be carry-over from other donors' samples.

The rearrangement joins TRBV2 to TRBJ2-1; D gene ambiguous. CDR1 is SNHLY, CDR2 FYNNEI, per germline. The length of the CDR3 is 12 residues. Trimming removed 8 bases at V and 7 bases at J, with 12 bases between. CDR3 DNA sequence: TGTGCCAGCGGAGAAGTTAGAAATGAGCAGTTCTTC. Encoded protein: CASGEVRNEQFF.

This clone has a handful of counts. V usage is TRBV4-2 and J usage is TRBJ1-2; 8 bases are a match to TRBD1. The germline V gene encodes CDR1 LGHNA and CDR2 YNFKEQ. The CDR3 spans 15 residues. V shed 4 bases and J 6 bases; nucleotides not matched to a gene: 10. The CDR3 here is CASSRGTGGMDGYTF. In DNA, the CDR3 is TGTGCCAGCAGCCGGGGGACAGGCGGCATGGATGGCTACACCTTC.

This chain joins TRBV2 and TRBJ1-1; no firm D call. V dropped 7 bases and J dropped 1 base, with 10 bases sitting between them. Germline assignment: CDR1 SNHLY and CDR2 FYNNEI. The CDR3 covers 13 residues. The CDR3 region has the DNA TGTGCCAGCATGGAGGTCCCGAACACTGAAGCTTTCTTT. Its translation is CASMEVPNTEAFF.

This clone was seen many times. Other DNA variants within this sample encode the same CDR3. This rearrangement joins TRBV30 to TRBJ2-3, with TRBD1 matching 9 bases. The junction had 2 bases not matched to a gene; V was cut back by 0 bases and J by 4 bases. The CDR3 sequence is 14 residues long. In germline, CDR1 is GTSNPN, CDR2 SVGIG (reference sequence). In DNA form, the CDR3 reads TGTGCCTGGAGTGTTACAGGGGGCCCAGATACGCAGTATTTT. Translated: CAWSVTGGPDTQYF.

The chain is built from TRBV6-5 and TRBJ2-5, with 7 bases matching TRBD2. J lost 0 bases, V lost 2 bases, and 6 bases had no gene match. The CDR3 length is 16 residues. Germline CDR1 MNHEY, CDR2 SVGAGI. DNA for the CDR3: TGTGCCAGCAGTTACAGGGAGGGATTGTACCAAGAGACCCAGTACTTC. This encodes CASSYREGLYQETQYF.

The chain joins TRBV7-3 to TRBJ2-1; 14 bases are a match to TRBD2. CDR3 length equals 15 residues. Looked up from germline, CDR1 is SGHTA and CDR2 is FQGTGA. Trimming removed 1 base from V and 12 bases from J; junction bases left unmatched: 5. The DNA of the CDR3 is TGTGCCAGCAGCTTAAGGGGACTAGCGGGAGATTCGCAGTTCTTC. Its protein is CASSLRGLAGDSQFF.

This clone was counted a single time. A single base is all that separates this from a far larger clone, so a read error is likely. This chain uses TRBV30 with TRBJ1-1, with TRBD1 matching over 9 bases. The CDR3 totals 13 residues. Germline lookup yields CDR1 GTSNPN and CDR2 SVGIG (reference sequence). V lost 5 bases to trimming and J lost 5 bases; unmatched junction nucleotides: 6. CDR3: CAWAGQGSTEAFF. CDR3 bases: TGTGCCTGGGCGGGACAGGGTTCTACTGAAGCTTTCTTT. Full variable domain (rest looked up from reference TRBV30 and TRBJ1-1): SQTIHQWPATLVQPVGSPLSLECTVEGTSNPNLYWYRQAAGRGLQLLFYSVGIGQISSEVPQNLSASRPQDRQFILSSKKLLLSDSGFYLCAWAGQGSTEAFFGQGTRLTVV.

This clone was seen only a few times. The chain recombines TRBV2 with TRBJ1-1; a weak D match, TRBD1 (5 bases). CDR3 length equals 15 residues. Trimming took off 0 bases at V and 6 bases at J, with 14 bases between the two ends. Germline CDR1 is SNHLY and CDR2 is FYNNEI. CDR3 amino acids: CASSEARGPLAEAFF. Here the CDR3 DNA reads TGTGCCAGCAGTGAAGCGCGGGGACCCCTCGCTGAAGCTTTCTTT. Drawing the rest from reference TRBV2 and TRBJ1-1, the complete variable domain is EPEVTQTPSHQVTQMGQEVILRCVPISNHLYFYWYRQILGQKVEFLVSFYNNEISEKSEIFDDQFSVERPDGSNFTLKIRSTKLEDSAMYFCASSEARGPLAEAFFGQGTRLTVV.

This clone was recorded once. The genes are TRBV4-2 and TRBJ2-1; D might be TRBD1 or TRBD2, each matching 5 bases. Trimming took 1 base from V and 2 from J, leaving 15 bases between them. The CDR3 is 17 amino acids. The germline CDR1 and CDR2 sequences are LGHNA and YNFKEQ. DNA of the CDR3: TGTGCCAGCAGCCAAGGGCTACGGGGCCAAGCCTACAATGAGCAGTTCTTC. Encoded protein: CASSQGLRGQAYNEQFF.

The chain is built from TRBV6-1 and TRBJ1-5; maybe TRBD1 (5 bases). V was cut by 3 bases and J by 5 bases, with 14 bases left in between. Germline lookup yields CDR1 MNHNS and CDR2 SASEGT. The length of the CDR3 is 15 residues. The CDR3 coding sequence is TGTGCCAGCAGTGATGCCCAGGGAGGATATCAGCCCCAGCATTTT. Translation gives CASSDAQGGYQPQHF.

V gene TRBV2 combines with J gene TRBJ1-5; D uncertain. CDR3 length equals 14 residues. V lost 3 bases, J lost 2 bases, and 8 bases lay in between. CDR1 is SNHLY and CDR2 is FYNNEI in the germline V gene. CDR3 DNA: TGTGCCAGCAGTGAGGGAGTAGGCAATCAGCCCCAGCATTTT. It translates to CASSEGVGNQPQHF.

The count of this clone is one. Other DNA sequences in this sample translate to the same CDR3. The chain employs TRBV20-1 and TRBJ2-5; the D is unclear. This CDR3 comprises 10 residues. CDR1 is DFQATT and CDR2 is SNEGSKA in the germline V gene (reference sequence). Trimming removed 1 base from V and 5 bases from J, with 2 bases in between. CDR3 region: CSARVETQYF. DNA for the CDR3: TGCAGTGCTAGAGTGGAGACCCAGTACTTC.

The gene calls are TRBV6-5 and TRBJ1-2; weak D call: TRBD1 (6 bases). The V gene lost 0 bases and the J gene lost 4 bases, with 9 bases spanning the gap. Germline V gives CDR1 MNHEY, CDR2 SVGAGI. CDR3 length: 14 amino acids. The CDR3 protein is CASSYSGQSYGYTF. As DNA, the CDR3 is TGTGCCAGCAGTTACTCCGGACAGAGCTATGGCTACACCTTC.